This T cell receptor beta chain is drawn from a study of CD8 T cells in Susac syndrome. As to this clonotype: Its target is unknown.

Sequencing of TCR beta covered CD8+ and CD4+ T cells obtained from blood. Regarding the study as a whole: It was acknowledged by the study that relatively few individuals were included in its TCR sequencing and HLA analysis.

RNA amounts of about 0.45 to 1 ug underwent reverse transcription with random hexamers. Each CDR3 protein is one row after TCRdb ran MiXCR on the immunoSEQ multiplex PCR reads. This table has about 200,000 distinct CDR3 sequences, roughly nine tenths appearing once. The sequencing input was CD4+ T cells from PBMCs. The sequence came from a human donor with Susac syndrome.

In nucleotides, the CDR3 is TGTGCCAGCAGTCAGACAGGGGGCTCCCCTAACTATGGCTACACCTTC. Protein sequence: CASSQTGGSPNYGYTF. V and J are TRBV6-2 or TRBV6-3 and TRBJ1-2; 10 positions agree with TRBD1. The CDR3 sequence is 16 residues long. Trimming took 5 bases from V and 0 from J; bases not matched to a gene: 6. Germline assignment: CDR1 MNHEY and CDR2 SVGEGT.